The entry that follows covers one TCR beta chain sequence. This CDR3 is 13 amino acids long. Trimming removed 1 base from V and 10 bases from J, with 13 bases in between. Germline CDR1 and CDR2: LGHDT and YNNKEL (reference sequence). The source of the sample is a study of blood T cell repertoires in COVID-19. As handled by the study authors: Amplifying reference gene primers gave estimates of nucleated cell counts. Here immunoSEQ multiplex PCR was the method, and the copy in TCRdb shows in-frame clones only, minus some. The DNA was the basis for D and trimming; V, J and clone size are from that table. The data contain tens of thousands of clones, 75% to 90% of them seen just once; the ten biggest clones take up less than 3%.

The clonotype comes from an elderly man with acute or convalescent COVID-19. Source material: peripheral blood. The chain combines TRBV3-1 (or the pseudogene TRBV3-2) with TRBJ1-2; D might be TRBD1 (6 bases). CDR3 nucleotide sequence: TGTGCCAGCAGCCAAGGAGGGGGAGCGACCTACACCTTC. It encodes CASSQGGGATYTF.